This T cell receptor beta chain was profiled in a study of blood T cell repertoires in COVID-19. Clones were read by immunoSEQ multiplex PCR, and TCRdb kept only the in-frame ones, dropping some. Altogether over 350,000 clones are present, 88% being singletons, with the ten largest covering more than 0.95%. Germline-derived CDR1 and CDR2 are SNHLY and FYNNEI. This CDR3 is built from 12 residues. The V gene lost 7 bases and the J gene lost 3 bases, with 9 bases spanning the gap. Sequenced input: PBMCs or T cells enriched from blood (not recorded which). The V call is TRBV2, the J call TRBJ1-2; D ambiguous. The clonotype originates from a young woman who had recovered from COVID-19. The CDR3, as DNA: TGTGCCAGCAAGGCGGAGGACTATGGCTACACCTTC. This codes for CASKAEDYGYTF. Full variable domain (outside the CDR3, taken from reference TRBV2 and TRBJ1-2): EPEVTQTPSHQVTQMGQEVILRCVPISNHLYFYWYRQILGQKVEFLVSFYNNEISEKSEIFDDQFSVERPDGSNFTLKIRSTKLEDSAMYFCASKAEDYGYTFGSGTRLTVV.